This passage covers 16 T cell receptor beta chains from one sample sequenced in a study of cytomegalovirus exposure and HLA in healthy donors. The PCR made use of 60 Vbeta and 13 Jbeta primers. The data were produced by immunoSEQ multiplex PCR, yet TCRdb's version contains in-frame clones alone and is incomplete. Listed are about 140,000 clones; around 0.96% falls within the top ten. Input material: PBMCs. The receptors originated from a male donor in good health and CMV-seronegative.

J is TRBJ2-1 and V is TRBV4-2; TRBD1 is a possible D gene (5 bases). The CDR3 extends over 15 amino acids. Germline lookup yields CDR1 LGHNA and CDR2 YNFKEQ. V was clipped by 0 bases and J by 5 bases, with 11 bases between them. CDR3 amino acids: CASSQEEGAHNEQFF. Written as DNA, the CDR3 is TGTGCCAGCAGCCAAGAAGAAGGGGCCCACAATGAGCAGTTCTTC.

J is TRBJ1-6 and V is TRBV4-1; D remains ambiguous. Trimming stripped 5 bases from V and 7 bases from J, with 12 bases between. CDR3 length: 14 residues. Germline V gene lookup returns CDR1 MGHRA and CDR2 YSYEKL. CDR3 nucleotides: TGCGCCAGCAGCGGGGAGCCTTTGAATTCACCCCTCCACTTT. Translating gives CASSGEPLNSPLHF.

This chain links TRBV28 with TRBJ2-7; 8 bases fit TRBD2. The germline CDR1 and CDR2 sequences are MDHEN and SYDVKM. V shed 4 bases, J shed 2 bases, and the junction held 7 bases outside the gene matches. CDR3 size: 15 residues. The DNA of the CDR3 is TGTGCCAGCAGTTCCGCATCGGGGGGGGCCTACGAGCAGTACTTC. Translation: CASSSASGGAYEQYF. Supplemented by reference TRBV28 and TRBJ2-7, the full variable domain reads DVKVTQSSRYLVKRTGEKVFLECVQDMDHENMFWYRQDPGLGLRLIYFSYDVKMKEKGDIPEGYSVSREKKERFSLILESASTNQTSMYLCASSSASGGAYEQYFGPGTRLTVT.

The CDR3 sequence: CASSSRDRPSSYEQYF. In DNA form, the CDR3 reads TGTGCCAGCAGTTCCCGGGACAGGCCGAGCTCCTACGAGCAGTACTTC. This chain connects TRBV6-5 to TRBJ2-7; 8 bases agree with TRBD1. There are 16 residues in the CDR3. Trimming at V came to 4 bases and at J to 0 bases, leaving 8 bases not matched to a gene. Germline V gene data show CDR1 as MNHEY and CDR2 as SVGAGI.

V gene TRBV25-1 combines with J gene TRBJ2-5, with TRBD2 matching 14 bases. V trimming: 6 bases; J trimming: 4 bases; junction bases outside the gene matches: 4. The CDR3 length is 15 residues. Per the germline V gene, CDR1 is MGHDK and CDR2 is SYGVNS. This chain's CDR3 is CASRTGLAGGETQYF. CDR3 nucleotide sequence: TGTGCCAGCAGAACAGGACTAGCGGGAGGAGAGACCCAGTACTTC.

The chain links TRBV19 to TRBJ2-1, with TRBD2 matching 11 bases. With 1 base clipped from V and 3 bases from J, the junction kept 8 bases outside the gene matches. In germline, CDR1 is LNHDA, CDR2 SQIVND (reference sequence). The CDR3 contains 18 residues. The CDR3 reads CASSIVTTSGIFYNEQFF. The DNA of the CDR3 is TGTGCCAGTAGTATAGTCACGACTAGCGGGATTTTCTACAATGAGCAGTTCTTC.

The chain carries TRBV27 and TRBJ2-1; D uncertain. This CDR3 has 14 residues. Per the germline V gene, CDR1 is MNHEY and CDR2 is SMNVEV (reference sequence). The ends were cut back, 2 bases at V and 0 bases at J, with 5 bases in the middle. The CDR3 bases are TGTGCCAGCAGTTTACGGAGCTCCTACAATGAGCAGTTCTTC. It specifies CASSLRSSYNEQFF.

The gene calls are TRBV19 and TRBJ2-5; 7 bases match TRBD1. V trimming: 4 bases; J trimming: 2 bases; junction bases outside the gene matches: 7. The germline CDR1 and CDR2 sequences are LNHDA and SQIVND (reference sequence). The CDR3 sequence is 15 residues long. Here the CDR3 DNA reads TGTGCCAGTAGTAACCGGCGCAGGGGGCAAGAGACCCAGTACTTC. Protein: CASSNRRRGQETQYF. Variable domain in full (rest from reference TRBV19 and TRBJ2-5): DGGITQSPKYLFRKEGQNVTLSCEQNLNHDAMYWYRQDPGQGLRLIYYSQIVNDFQKGDIAEGYSVSREKKESFPLTVTSAQKNPTAFYLCASSNRRRGQETQYFGPGTRLLVL.

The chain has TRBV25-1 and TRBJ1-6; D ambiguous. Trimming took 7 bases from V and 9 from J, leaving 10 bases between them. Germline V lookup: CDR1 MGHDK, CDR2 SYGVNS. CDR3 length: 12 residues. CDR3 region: CASTGVSSPLHF. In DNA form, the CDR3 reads TGTGCCAGCACCGGAGTCTCTTCACCCCTCCACTTT.

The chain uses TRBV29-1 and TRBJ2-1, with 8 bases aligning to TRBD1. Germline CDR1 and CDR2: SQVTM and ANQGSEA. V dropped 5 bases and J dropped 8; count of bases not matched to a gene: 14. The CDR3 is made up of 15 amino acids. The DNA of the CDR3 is TGCAGCGTTCCCCCGTCTGGACAGGGCTATGATGAGCAGTTCTTC. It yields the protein CSVPPSGQGYDEQFF.

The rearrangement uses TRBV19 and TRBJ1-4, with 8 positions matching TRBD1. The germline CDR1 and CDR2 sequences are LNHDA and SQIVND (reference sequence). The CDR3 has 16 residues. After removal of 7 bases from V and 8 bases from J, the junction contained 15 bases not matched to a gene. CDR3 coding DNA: TGTGCCAGTACCAGCGGACCAGGACAGGGTAGGGAAAAACTGTTTTTT. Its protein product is CASTSGPGQGREKLFF.

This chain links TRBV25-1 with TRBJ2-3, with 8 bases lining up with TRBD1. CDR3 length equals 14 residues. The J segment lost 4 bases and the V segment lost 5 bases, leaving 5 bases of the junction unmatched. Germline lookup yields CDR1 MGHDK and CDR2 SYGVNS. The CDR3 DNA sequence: TGTGCCAGCAGTACAGGGGGAAGTGCAGATACGCAGTATTTT. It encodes CASSTGGSADTQYF.

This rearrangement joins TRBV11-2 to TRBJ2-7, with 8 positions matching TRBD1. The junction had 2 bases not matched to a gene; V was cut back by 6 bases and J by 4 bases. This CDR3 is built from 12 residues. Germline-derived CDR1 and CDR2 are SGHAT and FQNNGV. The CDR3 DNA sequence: TGTGCCAGCAGTTGGACAGGGTACGAGCAGTACTTC. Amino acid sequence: CASSWTGYEQYF.

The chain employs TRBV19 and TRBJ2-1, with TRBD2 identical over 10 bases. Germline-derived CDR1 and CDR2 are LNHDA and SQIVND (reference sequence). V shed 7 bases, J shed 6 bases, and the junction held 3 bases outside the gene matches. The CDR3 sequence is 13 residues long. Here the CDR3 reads CASTSGGTNEQFF. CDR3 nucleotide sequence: TGTGCCAGTACTAGCGGGGGCACCAATGAGCAGTTCTTC.

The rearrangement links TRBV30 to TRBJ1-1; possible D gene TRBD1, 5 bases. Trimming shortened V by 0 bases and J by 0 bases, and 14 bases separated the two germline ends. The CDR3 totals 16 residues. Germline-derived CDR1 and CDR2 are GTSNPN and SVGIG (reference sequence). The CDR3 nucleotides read TGTGCCTGGAGTGTTAGGGGTACTCACATGAACACTGAAGCTTTCTTT. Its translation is CAWSVRGTHMNTEAFF.

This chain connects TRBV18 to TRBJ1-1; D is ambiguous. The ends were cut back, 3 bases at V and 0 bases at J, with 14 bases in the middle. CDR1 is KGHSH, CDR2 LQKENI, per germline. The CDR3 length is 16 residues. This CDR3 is CASSPTPQKLNTEAFF. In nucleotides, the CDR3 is TGTGCCAGCTCACCCACGCCCCAGAAGTTGAACACTGAAGCTTTCTTT.